This T cell receptor beta chain was recovered during a study of blood T cells in healthy people across ages. Worth noting for this clonotype: Its target is not known.

Study observations and caveats: Naive CD4+ cell counts and diversity both ran higher in long-lived than in aged donors.

CDR3 size: 15 residues. Germline V gene data show CDR1 as SEHNR and CDR2 as FQNEAQ (reference sequence). V shed 3 bases and J shed 1 base, with 9 bases lying between them. Whenever a sample was processed, at least 6 million PBMCs were isolated. A sample-barcoded 5' primer and a J-beta primer mix were used in a second PCR of about 6 to 12 cycles. Carrying 12 random nucleotides, a template-switch adaptor labeled each individual cDNA molecule. TCRdb called the 5' RACE reads again in MiXCR, with one record for every CDR3 protein. The profile shows over a million distinct CDR3 sequences, 40% to 50% of them singletons.

The sample taken for sequencing was blood. The receptor comes from a young woman in good health. This chain connects TRBV7-9 to TRBJ2-2; D is undetermined. CDR3 sequence reads: CASSFPVLNTGELFF. CDR3 sequence (DNA): TGTGCCAGCAGCTTCCCCGTACTGAACACCGGGGAGCTGTTTTTT. Looking up the rest from reference TRBV7-9 and TRBJ2-2 gives the full variable domain: DTGVSQNPRHKITKRGQNVTFRCDPISEHNRLYWYRQTLGQGPEFLTYFQNEAQLEKSRLLSDRFSAERPKGSFSTLEIQRTEQGDSAMYLCASSFPVLNTGELFFGEGSRLTVL.